This TCR beta chain was sequenced during a study of T cell repertoires in cytomegalovirus infection. Study-wide points: Identification of carriers of CMV plus the relevant HLA was performed using cumulative public TCR beta family frequency.

This clonotype is a singleton in its sample. Its antigen remains unknown. A much larger clone is a single base away; this may be a read error. No conserved phenylalanine or tryptophan is present at the end of the CDR3, so a read error is the likely explanation. TCRdb recomputed calls from the reads with MiXCR, one row per CDR3 protein. The top ten hold roughly 25% of the sample, which has almost 550,000 distinct CDR3 sequences, more than 15% seen once. CDR3 length: 11 residues. The V end lost 6 bases, the J end lost 2 bases, and 5 bases lay between the germline ends. CDR1 and CDR2 (germline): MDHEN, SYDVKM.

This clonotype originated in a human donor in good health (CMV status not recorded). Some clones in this sample may be carry-over from other donors' samples. Sequencing was carried out using CD8+ T cells from PBMCs. The J gene is TRBJ2-7, the V gene TRBV28, with D uncertain. In DNA form, the CDR3 reads TGTGCCAGCAGCAAGACCTACGAGCAGTACTTA. It encodes CASSKTYEQYL.